Here is one TCR beta chain with its context. This clone occurred a few times. Which antigen it targets is not known. Base qualities are not provided; no much larger clone lies one nucleotide away. From the germline V gene, CDR1 is SGHAT and CDR2 is FQNNGV. The junction carries 4 bases between V and J, which are trimmed by 1 base and 0 bases respectively. There are 15 amino acids in the CDR3, from cysteine to phenylalanine inclusive. Of the read, only the CDR3 DNA is kept; its 45 bases are in frame from base 1. This record belongs to a study of blood T cell repertoires in COVID-19 (dated by TCRdb to 2018 to 2021). Regarding the study in general: The collaborator samples originated in the United States, Italy and Spain and spanned the acute and convalescent phases of COVID-19. Subjects who had been exposed to COVID-19, were actively infected with it, or had recovered from it provided the deeply sampled blood TCRbeta repertoires that made up the dataset. Where available, HLA class I and class II types were obtained from metadata supplied by the sample provider rather than from assay-based typing. The sample metadata nearly always contained a de-identified subject ID, COVID-19 status, age in years and sex. The prospective study material was composed of cDNA or gDNA derived from T cells, B-cell-depleted T cells, or PBMCs. The repertoires were made available in a free public database intended to serve as a resource for research on the immune response to SARS-CoV-2. The samples were drawn from two sources: the first 160 participants of the ongoing ImmuneRACE study, and 1,000 to 1,500 subjects contributed by 6 global collaborators. What the authors observed across the whole study: Clinical and demographic metadata were provided uncurated, with the amount varying by source and participant.

TCRbeta CDR3 regions were amplified from genomic DNA using the immunoSEQ Assay, a bias-controlled multiplex PCR. As for the authors' bioinformatics: Nucleated cell counts per sample were estimated from amplification of reference gene primers within the assay. To quantify the absolute abundance of each unique TCRbeta CDR3 rearrangement, sequence reads were collapsed and filtered. For each sample, productive Simpson clonality was calculated by taking the square root of Simpson's diversity index across productive rearrangements. Imported from immuneACCESS, the table was reduced by TCRdb to in-frame sequences with V and J called. These copies leave out some clones; in studies compared against another copy, an unresolved V gene accounts for under half, and the cause of the remainder is not known. V, J and clone size are those of that table, while D and trimming were read from the DNA. The sample table records about 140,000 clones; approximately 84% of these occur just once. The ten most abundant clones make up roughly 8% of the sample.

Collaborating institutions collected whole blood in K2EDTA tubes following their own protocols. For TCRbeta analysis, collaborators shipped samples as frozen whole blood, isolated PBMCs, or DNA extracted from either of those sample types. The material sequenced was peripheral blood. The sequence joins TRBV11-2 to TRBJ1-6; too little of a D gene remains to name it. The receptor comes from a human donor in a cohort sampled during active COVID-19. CDR3 protein: CASSLASSYNSPLHF. The DNA reads TGTGCCAGCAGCTTAGCCAGCTCCTATAATTCACCCCTCCACTTT.